This is a list of T cell receptor beta chains from one sample in a study of blood T cell repertoires in COVID-19. The data were produced by immunoSEQ multiplex PCR, yet TCRdb's version contains in-frame clones alone and is incomplete. Seen here are around 450,000 clones, approximately 86% observed once, and the top ten hold 0.7%. Input material: PBMCs or T cells enriched from blood (not recorded which). All receptors come from a young woman who had recovered from COVID-19. Both conserved end residues are part of each CDR3. Fields, in order: clone size, J gene, D gene, V gene, CDR3 protein, CDR3 DNA. D genes are given only for firm matches. Clone size is not always given. Where it is, it says once, few, many or a class for expanded clones.

clone_size: NA; j_call: TRBJ2-5; d_call: TRBD1; v_call: TRBV18; cdr3_aa: CASSLQGTGTGETQYF; cdr3_nt: TGTGCCAGCTCACTTCAAGGGACAGGTACGGGAGAGACCCAGTACTTC
clone_size: NA; j_call: TRBJ1-1; d_call: TRBD1; v_call: TRBV28; cdr3_aa: CASSWTGRNTEAFF; cdr3_nt: TGTGCCAGCAGTTGGACAGGGAGAAACACTGAAGCTTTCTTT
clone_size: NA; j_call: TRBJ1-6; d_call: NA; v_call: TRBV6-5; cdr3_aa: CASSRGNAYNSPLHF; cdr3_nt: TGTGCCAGTTCTAGGGGAAATGCCTATAATTCACCCCTCCACTTT
clone_size: NA; j_call: TRBJ2-1; d_call: TRBD1; v_call: TRBV7-8; cdr3_aa: CASSLTRTGYEQFF; cdr3_nt: TGTGCCAGCAGCTTAACCCGGACAGGATATGAGCAGTTCTTC
clone_size: NA; j_call: TRBJ2-7; d_call: NA; v_call: TRBV15; cdr3_aa: CATGSREQYF; cdr3_nt: TGTGCCACCGGCTCACGCGAGCAGTACTTC
clone_size: NA; j_call: TRBJ1-1; d_call: TRBD1; v_call: TRBV2; cdr3_aa: CASTYSRGLNTEAFF; cdr3_nt: TGTGCCAGCACTTATTCAAGGGGGCTAAACACTGAAGCTTTCTTT
clone_size: once; j_call: TRBJ1-2; d_call: TRBD1; v_call: TRBV19; cdr3_aa: CATPGQGPDYGYTF; cdr3_nt: TGTGCCACCCCGGGACAGGGCCCTGACTATGGCTACACCTTC
clone_size: NA; j_call: TRBJ2-1; d_call: TRBD2; v_call: TRBV5-1; cdr3_aa: CASSLDFSGGVSTEQFF; cdr3_nt: TGCGCCAGCAGCTTGGACTTCAGCGGGGGGGTTTCGACTGAGCAGTTCTTC
clone_size: NA; j_call: TRBJ2-1; d_call: NA; v_call: TRBV14; cdr3_aa: CASSQEVVGEQFF; cdr3_nt: TGTGCCAGCAGCCAAGAAGTAGTTGGTGAGCAGTTCTTC
clone_size: NA; j_call: TRBJ2-7; d_call: TRBD2; v_call: TRBV28; cdr3_aa: CASSHGGGYPYEQYF; cdr3_nt: TGTGCCAGCAGCCATGGGGGGGGATACCCCTACGAGCAGTACTTC
clone_size: NA; j_call: TRBJ1-6; d_call: NA; v_call: TRBV30; cdr3_aa: CAWSGGLGSPLHF; cdr3_nt: TGTGCCTGGAGTGGGGGACTTGGATCACCCCTCCACTTT
clone_size: few; j_call: TRBJ2-7; d_call: TRBD1; v_call: TRBV3-1/TRBV3-2; cdr3_aa: CASSQGTGTTIREQYF; cdr3_nt: TGTGCCAGCAGCCAAGGGACAGGGACGACCATTCGCGAGCAGTACTTC
clone_size: NA; j_call: TRBJ2-7; d_call: NA; v_call: TRBV6-5; cdr3_aa: CASIMWPVGYEQYF; cdr3_nt: TGTGCCAGCATTATGTGGCCGGTCGGGTACGAGCAGTACTTC
clone_size: NA; j_call: TRBJ2-1; d_call: TRBD2; v_call: TRBV19; cdr3_aa: CASSPIAGGPYNEQFF; cdr3_nt: TGTGCCAGTAGTCCGATAGCGGGGGGCCCCTACAATGAGCAGTTCTTC
clone_size: NA; j_call: TRBJ2-7; d_call: NA; v_call: TRBV3-1/TRBV3-2; cdr3_aa: CASSQAKGTPPSYEQYF; cdr3_nt: TGTGCCAGCAGCCAAGCTAAGGGGACTCCCCCCTCCTACGAGCAGTACTTC
clone_size: once; j_call: TRBJ2-3; d_call: TRBD2; v_call: TRBV15; cdr3_aa: CATSIGGTSGVTQYF; cdr3_nt: TGTGCCACCAGCATAGGGGGGACTAGCGGGGTCACGCAGTATTTT
clone_size: NA; j_call: TRBJ1-2; d_call: NA; v_call: TRBV2; cdr3_aa: CASTSQGSLYGYTF; cdr3_nt: TGTGCCAGCACATCCCAGGGATCACTCTATGGCTACACCTTC
clone_size: once; j_call: TRBJ1-2; d_call: TRBD1; v_call: TRBV5-4; cdr3_aa: CASSLAGQGDGYTF; cdr3_nt: TGTGCCAGCAGCTTGGCGGGGCAGGGGGATGGCTACACCTTC
clone_size: NA; j_call: TRBJ1-1; d_call: NA; v_call: TRBV28; cdr3_aa: CASTPSDRNTEAFF; cdr3_nt: TGTGCCAGCACTCCGTCGGACAGGAACACTGAAGCTTTCTTT
clone_size: NA; j_call: TRBJ2-3; d_call: NA; v_call: TRBV27; cdr3_aa: CASSQGGRGTDTQYF; cdr3_nt: TGTGCCAGCAGCCAGGGGGGCCGCGGCACAGATACGCAGTATTTT
clone_size: NA; j_call: TRBJ1-4; d_call: TRBD1; v_call: TRBV5-1; cdr3_aa: CASSLFGQGEKLFF; cdr3_nt: TGCGCCAGCAGCTTATTTGGACAGGGTGAAAAACTGTTTTTT
clone_size: NA; j_call: TRBJ1-3; d_call: NA; v_call: TRBV28; cdr3_aa: CASSSPGASGNTIYF; cdr3_nt: TGTGCCAGCAGTTCGCCAGGGGCATCTGGAAACACCATATATTTT
clone_size: NA; j_call: TRBJ2-7; d_call: NA; v_call: TRBV27; cdr3_aa: CASSGGSSYEQYF; cdr3_nt: TGTGCCAGCAGTGGAGGGAGCTCCTACGAGCAGTACTTC
clone_size: NA; j_call: TRBJ1-4; d_call: TRBD1; v_call: TRBV6-6; cdr3_aa: CASGQALNEKLFF; cdr3_nt: TGTGCCTCCGGACAGGCCCTTAATGAAAAACTGTTTTTT
clone_size: NA; j_call: TRBJ1-5; d_call: NA; v_call: TRBV2; cdr3_aa: CASSESAVYQPQHF; cdr3_nt: TGTGCCAGCAGTGAAAGTGCGGTGTATCAGCCCCAGCATTTT
clone_size: once; j_call: TRBJ2-5; d_call: TRBD2; v_call: TRBV13; cdr3_aa: CASRPSWASGGTLGETQYF; cdr3_nt: TGTGCCAGCAGACCGTCGTGGGCTAGCGGGGGCACCCTCGGTGAGACCCAGTACTTC
clone_size: NA; j_call: TRBJ2-5; d_call: NA; v_call: TRBV19; cdr3_aa: CASTSAGGSLQETQYF; cdr3_nt: TGTGCCAGTACCTCGGCTGGAGGGAGCCTTCAAGAGACCCAGTACTTC
clone_size: NA; j_call: TRBJ1-2; d_call: TRBD1; v_call: TRBV27; cdr3_aa: CASSLLRDRLLGYTF; cdr3_nt: TGTGCCAGCAGTTTACTAAGGGACAGACTCCTCGGCTACACCTTC
clone_size: NA; j_call: TRBJ2-1; d_call: NA; v_call: TRBV15; cdr3_aa: CATARDNNEQFF; cdr3_nt: TGTGCCACCGCCCGGGACAACAATGAGCAGTTCTTC